This T cell receptor (beta chain) was sequenced in a study of preoperative IRX-2 immunotherapy in early breast cancer. The treatment: preoperative locoregional IRX-2 cytokine immunotherapy. Preoperative locoregional IRX-2 cytokine immunotherapy was tested in the phase Ib source study. Assay: immunoSEQ multiplex PCR; the TCRdb copy retains only in-frame clones and omits some. The profile shows around 40,000 clones, roughly 80% of them singletons. Germline CDR1 reads SGHRS; CDR2 reads YFSETQ. With 0 bases clipped from V and 1 base from J, the junction kept 2 bases outside the gene matches. The CDR3 length is 15 residues.

The source material was tumor tissue, sampled after IRX-2 immunotherapy. V is TRBV5-1 and J is TRBJ2-5; the match to TRBD2 covers 8 bases. The sequence came from a human donor with breast cancer. CDR3 in amino acids: CASSLVRGAQETQYF. The CDR3 DNA reads TGCGCCAGCAGCTTGGTGCGGGGGGCCCAAGAGACCCAGTACTTC. The complete variable domain, with remaining parts taken from reference TRBV5-1 and TRBJ2-5, reads KAGVTQTPRYLIKTRGQQVTLSCSPISGHRSVSWYQQTPGQGLQFLFEYFSETQRNKGNFPGRFSGRQFSNSRSEMNVSTLELGDSALYLCASSLVRGAQETQYFGPGTRLLVL.